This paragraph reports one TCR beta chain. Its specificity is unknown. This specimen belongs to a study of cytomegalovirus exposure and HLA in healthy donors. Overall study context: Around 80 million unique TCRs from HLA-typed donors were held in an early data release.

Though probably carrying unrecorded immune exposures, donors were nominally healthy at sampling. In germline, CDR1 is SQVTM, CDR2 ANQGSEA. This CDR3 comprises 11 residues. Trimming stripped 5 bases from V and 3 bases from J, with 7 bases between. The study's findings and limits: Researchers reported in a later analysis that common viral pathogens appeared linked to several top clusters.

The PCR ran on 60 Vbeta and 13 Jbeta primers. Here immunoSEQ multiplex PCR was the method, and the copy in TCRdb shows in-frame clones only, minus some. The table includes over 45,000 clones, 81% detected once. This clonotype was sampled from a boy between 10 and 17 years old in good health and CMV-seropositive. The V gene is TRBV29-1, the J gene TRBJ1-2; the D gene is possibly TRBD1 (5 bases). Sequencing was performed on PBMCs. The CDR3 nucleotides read TGCAGCGTTCTGACAGACTATGGCTACACCTTC. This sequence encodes CSVLTDYGYTF.